Listed below are T cell receptor beta chains from one sample, sequenced in a study of metastatic and nonmetastatic thyroid tumors. TCRdb reanalyzed the PCR reads with MiXCR. The table shows around 52,000 clones, with 25% to 35% occurring only once. Sequenced material: blood. These receptor sequences come from a female donor with papillary thyroid cancer or a benign thyroid nodule (not recorded which). Some clones in this sample may be carry-over from other donors' samples. CDR3s include the opening cysteine and the closing phenylalanine or tryptophan. The order of the fields is V gene, CDR3 protein.

TRBV30 | CAWSKGQGALGYTF
TRBV9 | CASSVEYTDTQYF
TRBV12-3/TRBV12-4 | CASSRAGTGGTYEQYF
TRBV7-8 | CASSAGGPLGEQYF
TRBV6-1 | CASTPLAGPNTGELFF
TRBV9 | CASSVRGPEQFF
TRBV2 | CASLGELAGNTGELFF
TRBV30 | CAWRTSGRREFF
TRBV5-1 | CASSLQVAGTDTQYF
TRBV30 | CAWSHSGANVLTF
TRBV6-1 | CASAPSNQPQHF
TRBV11-3 | CASSLYSGRAYNEQFF
TRBV7-8 | CASSIQGNQPQHF
TRBV4-1 | CASSQGSNSYEQYF
TRBV7-6 | CASSLGDGAYEQYF
TRBV6-2/TRBV6-3 | CASCFHKGPSSYEQYF
TRBV19 | CASSTGGGVRYEQYF
TRBV10-2 | CASRGDAGELFF
TRBV11-2 | CASSRDGADEKLFF
TRBV7-9 | CASSFESYNSPLHF
TRBV19 | CASTKRGADTEAFF
TRBV5-1 | CASNPGQGTGEQYF
TRBV12-3/TRBV12-4 | CASSLPETQETQYF
TRBV4-1 | CASSQDQYGYTF
TRBV28 | CASSLRDSRIFF
TRBV20-1 | CSATRAGGVNEQFF
TRBV5-1 | CASSLEQEHGYTF
TRBV11-3 | CASSLVAGANTIYF
TRBV28 | CASRVGGGDNEQFF
TRBV5-1 | CASSLEDPRNTEAFF
TRBV27 | CASSPGTGSSNYGYTF
TRBV19 | CASSILAESSYEQYF
TRBV7-2 | CASSLAGTNEQYF
TRBV6-1 | CASSELGTGYGYTF
TRBV25-1 | CASSDHNLGQGGYGYTF
TRBV7-2 | CASSLSNTELEAFF
TRBV28 | CASDGLNYGYTF
TRBV7-9 | CASSGRGGEKLFF
TRBV5-6 | CASSRSPTEGYGYTF
TRBV6-1 | CASSLGGPGEQYF
TRBV7-2 | CASSLARTSGRGDTGELFF
TRBV6-1 | CASSESRRYGYTF
TRBV7-3 | CASSSQGLNTEAFF
TRBV3-1 | CASSRTLRDETQYF
TRBV6-4 | CASSGLAGSTDTQYF
TRBV11-1 | CASSWRTVSSGNTIYF
TRBV27 | CASSSGAQPQHF
TRBV28 | CASSRRGLAGPYNEQFF
TRBV19 | CASSRAGDTEAFF
TRBV9 | CASSGPLEGEENTGELFF